This record looks at one T cell receptor beta chain sequence and its context. Its antigen is still unknown. This CDR3 comprises 16 residues. V was shortened by 0 bases and J by 5 bases, with 14 bases between the two germline ends. CDR1 and CDR2 from the germline V gene are MDHEN and SYDVKM. Regarding the study as a whole: In terms of TCR gene usage, tumor memory CD4+ T cells clustered together with blood and lymph node memory CD4+ cells, as well as with lymph node naive CD4+ cells. The larger-cohort validation was restricted to a single TCR beta V-J rearrangement rather than whole repertoires.

Semi-nested PCR with Nested Universal Primer A followed constant-region reverse priming of full-length variable regions. TCRdb reanalysed the 5' RACE reads using MiXCR and keeps one entry per CDR3 protein. This sample has approximately 6,000 distinct CDR3 sequences, with 69% found just once. Sequencing used memory CD4+ T cells sorted from a lymph node. The subset denotes: memory CD4+ T cells, CD4+CD45RO+CD25-. The receptor comes from a female donor with breast cancer. This chain joins TRBV28 and TRBJ2-1; D is perhaps TRBD2 (6 bases). The CDR3 DNA sequence: TGTGCCAGCAGTTTATGGGGACTGTCAGCCCACAATGAGCAGTTCTTC. This translates into CASSLWGLSAHNEQFF. Full variable domain (outside the CDR3, taken from reference TRBV28 and TRBJ2-1): DVKVTQSSRYLVKRTGEKVFLECVQDMDHENMFWYRQDPGLGLRLIYFSYDVKMKEKGDIPEGYSVSREKKERFSLILESASTNQTSMYLCASSLWGLSAHNEQFFGPGTRLTVL.